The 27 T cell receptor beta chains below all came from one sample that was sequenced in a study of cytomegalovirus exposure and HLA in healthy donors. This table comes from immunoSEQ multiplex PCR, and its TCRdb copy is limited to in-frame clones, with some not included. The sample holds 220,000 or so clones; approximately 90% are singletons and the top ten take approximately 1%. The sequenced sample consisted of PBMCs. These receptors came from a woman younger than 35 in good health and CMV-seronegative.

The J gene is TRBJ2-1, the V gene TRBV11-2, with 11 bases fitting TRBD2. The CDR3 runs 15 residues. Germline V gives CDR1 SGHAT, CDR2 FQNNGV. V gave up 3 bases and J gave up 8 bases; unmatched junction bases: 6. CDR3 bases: TGTGCCAGCAGCTTTACTAGCGGGAGCATGGATGAGCAGTTCTTC. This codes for CASSFTSGSMDEQFF. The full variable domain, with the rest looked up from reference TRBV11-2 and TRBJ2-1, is EAGVAQSPRYKIIEKRQSVAFWCNPISGHATLYWYQQILGQGPKLLIQFQNNGVVDDSQLPKDRFSAERLKGVDSTLKIQPAKLEDSAVYLCASSFTSGSMDEQFFGPGTRLTVL.

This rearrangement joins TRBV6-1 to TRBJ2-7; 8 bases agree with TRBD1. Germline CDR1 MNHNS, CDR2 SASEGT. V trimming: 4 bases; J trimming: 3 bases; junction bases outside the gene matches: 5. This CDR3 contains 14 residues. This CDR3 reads CASSGGTGFYEQYF. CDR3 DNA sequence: TGTGCCAGCAGTGGTGGGACAGGTTTCTACGAGCAGTACTTC.

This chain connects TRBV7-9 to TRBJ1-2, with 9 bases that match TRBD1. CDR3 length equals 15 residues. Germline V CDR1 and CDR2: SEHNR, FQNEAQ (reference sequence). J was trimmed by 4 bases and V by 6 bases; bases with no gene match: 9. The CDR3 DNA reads TGTGCCAGCAGACCCGGGACAGGGAAGATCTATGGCTACACCTTC. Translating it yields CASRPGTGKIYGYTF.

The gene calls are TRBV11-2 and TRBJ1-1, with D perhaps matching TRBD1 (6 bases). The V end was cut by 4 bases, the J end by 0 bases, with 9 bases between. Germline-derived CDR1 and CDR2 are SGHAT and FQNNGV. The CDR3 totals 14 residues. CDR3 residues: CASSSYRVNTEAFF. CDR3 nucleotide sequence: TGTGCCAGCAGCTCTTACAGGGTGAACACTGAAGCTTTCTTT.

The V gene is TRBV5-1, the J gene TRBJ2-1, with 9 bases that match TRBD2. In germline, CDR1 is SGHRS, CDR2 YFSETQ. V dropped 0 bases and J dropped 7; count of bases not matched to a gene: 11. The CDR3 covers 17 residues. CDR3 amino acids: CASSLASGGRGANEQFF. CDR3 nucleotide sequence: TGCGCCAGCAGCTTGGCCTCAGGCGGGAGGGGGGCGAATGAGCAGTTCTTC.

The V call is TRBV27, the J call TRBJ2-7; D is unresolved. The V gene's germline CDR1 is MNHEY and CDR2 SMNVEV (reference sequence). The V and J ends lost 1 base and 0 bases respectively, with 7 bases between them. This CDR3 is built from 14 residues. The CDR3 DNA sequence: TGTGCCAGCAGTTTATTTTCGAGCTCCTACGAGCAGTACTTC. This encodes CASSLFSSSYEQYF.

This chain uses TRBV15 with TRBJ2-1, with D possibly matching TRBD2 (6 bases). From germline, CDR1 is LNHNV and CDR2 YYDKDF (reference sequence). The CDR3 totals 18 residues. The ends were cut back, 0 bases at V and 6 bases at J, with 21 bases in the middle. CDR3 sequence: CATSRDRFGGAFPNEQFF. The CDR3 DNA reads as TGTGCCACCAGCAGAGATCGGTTCGGAGGGGCCTTCCCCAATGAGCAGTTCTTC.

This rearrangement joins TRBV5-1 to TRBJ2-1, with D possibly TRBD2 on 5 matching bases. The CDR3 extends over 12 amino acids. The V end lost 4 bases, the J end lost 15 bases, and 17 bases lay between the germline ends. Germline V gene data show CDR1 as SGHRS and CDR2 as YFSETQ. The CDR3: CASSQDFSRGFF. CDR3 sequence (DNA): TGCGCCAGCAGCCAGGACTTTTCTCGGGGGTTCTTC.

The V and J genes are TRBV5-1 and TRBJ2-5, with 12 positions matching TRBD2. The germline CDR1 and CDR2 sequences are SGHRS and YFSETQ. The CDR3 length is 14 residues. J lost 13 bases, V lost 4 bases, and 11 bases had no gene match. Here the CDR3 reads CASSLGTSGLLPYF. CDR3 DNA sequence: TGCGCCAGCAGCCTGGGGACTAGCGGGCTTCTCCCGTACTTC.

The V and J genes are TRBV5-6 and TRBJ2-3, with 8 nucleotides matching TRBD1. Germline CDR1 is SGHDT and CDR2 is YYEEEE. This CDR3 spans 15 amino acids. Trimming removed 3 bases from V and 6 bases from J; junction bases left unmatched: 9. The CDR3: CASSYGTGRTDTQYF. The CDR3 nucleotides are TGTGCCAGCAGCTATGGGACAGGAAGGACCGATACGCAGTATTTT.

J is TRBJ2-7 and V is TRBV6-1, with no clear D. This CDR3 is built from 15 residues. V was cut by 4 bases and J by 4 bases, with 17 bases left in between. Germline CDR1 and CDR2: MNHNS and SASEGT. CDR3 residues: CASSVPSTIVYEQYF. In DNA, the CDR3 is TGTGCCAGCAGTGTACCCAGCACTATCGTTTACGAGCAGTACTTC.

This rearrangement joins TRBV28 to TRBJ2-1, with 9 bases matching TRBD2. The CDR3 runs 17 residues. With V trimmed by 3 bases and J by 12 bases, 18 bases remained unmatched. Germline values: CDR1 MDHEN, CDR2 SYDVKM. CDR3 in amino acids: CASSFLPLSGRRDGQFF. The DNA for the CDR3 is TGTGCCAGCAGTTTCCTTCCACTTAGCGGGAGAAGGGACGGGCAGTTCTTC.

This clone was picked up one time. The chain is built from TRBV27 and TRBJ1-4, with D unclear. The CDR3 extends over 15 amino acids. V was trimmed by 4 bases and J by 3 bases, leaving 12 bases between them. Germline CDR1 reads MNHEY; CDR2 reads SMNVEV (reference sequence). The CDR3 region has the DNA TGTGCCAGCAGTTCTTTACTCGACTCTAATGAAAAACTGTTTTTT. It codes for CASSSLLDSNEKLFF.

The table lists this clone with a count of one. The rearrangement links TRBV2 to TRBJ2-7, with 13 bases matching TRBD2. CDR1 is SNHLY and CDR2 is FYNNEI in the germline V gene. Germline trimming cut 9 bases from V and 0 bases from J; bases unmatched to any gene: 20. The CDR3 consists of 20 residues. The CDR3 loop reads CASRDPLTGWTSGSSYEQYF. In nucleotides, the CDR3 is TGTGCCAGTCGGGACCCTCTAACAGGGTGGACTAGCGGGAGCTCCTACGAGCAGTACTTC.

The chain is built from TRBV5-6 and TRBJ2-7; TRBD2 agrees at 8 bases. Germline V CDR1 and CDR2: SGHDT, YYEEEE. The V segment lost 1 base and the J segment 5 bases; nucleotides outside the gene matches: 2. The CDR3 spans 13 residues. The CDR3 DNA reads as TGTGCCAGCAGCTTGTCCGGGAGGGACGAGCAGTACTTC. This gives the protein CASSLSGRDEQYF.

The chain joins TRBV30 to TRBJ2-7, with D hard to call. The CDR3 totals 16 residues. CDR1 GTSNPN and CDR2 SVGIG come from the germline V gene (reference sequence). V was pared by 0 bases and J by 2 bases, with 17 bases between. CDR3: CAWSVFLAGVPYEQYF. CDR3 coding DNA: TGTGCCTGGAGTGTATTCCTGGCCGGAGTACCCTACGAGCAGTACTTC.

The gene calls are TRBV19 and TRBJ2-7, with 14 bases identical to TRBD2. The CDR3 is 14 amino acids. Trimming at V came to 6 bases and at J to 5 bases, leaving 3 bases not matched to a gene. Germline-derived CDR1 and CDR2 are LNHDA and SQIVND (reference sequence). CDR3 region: CASRGLAGVNEQYF. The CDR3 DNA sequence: TGTGCCAGTAGGGGACTAGCGGGAGTGAACGAGCAGTACTTC.

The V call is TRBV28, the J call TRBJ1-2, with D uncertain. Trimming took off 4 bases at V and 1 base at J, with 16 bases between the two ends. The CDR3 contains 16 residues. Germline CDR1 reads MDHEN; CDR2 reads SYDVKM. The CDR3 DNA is TGTGCCAGCAGTTCCCCCCTAGAGGGCCGTAACTATGGCTACACCTTC. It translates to CASSSPLEGRNYGYTF.

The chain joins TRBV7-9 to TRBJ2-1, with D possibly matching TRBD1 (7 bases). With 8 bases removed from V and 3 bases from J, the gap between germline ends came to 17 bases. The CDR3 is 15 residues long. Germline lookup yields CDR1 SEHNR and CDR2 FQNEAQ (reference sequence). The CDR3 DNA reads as TGTGCCAGCGGCATCGCGGGACAGATCTACAATGAGCAGTTCTTC. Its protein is CASGIAGQIYNEQFF.

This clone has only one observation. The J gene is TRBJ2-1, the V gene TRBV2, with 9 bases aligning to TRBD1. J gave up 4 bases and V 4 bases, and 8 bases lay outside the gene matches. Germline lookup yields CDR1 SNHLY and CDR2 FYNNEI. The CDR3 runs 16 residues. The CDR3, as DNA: TGTGCCAGCAGTGGTTGGGGACAGGGAAATTACAATGAGCAGTTCTTC. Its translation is CASSGWGQGNYNEQFF. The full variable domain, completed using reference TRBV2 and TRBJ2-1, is EPEVTQTPSHQVTQMGQEVILRCVPISNHLYFYWYRQILGQKVEFLVSFYNNEISEKSEIFDDQFSVERPDGSNFTLKIRSTKLEDSAMYFCASSGWGQGNYNEQFFGPGTRLTVL.

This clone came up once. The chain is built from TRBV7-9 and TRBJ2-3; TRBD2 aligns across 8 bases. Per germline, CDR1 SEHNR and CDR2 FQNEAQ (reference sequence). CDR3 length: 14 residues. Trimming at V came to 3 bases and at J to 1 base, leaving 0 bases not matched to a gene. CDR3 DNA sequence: TGTGCCAGCAGCTTGCGGGGGGGCACAGATACGCAGTATTTT. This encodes CASSLRGGTDTQYF.

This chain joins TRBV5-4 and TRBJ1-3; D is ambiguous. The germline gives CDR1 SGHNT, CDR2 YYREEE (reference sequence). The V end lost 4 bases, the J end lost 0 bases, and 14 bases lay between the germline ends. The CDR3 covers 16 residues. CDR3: CASSPGRGGSGNTIYF. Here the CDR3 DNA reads TGTGCCAGCAGCCCTGGTCGGGGAGGCTCTGGAAACACCATATATTTT. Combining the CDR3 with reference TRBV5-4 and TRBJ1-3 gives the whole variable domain ETGVTQSPTHLIKTRGQQVTLRCSSQSGHNTVSWYQQALGQGPQFIFQYYREEENGRGNFPPRFSGLQFPNYSSELNVNALELDDSALYLCASSPGRGGSGNTIYFGEGSWLTVV.

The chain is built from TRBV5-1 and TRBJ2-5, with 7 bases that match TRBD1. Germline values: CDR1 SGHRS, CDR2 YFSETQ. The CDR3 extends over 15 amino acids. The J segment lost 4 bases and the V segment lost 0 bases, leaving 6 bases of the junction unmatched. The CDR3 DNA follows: TGCGCCAGCAGCTTGGCATTAGGGGGCGGAGAGACCCAGTACTTC. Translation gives CASSLALGGGETQYF.

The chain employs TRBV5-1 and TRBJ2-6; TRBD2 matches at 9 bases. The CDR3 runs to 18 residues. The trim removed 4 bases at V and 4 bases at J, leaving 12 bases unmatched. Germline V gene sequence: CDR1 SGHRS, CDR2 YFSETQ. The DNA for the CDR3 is TGCGCCAGCAGCCCTTTTGTAGCGGGAGCGGGCGGGGCCAACGTCCTGACTTTC. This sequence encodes CASSPFVAGAGGANVLTF.

The CDR3 bases are TGTGCCAGCAGCTTACCTGACGGAGGGGTGACCTACGAGCAGTACTTC. It codes for CASSLPDGGVTYEQYF. The chain joins TRBV11-1 to TRBJ2-7; maybe TRBD2 (6 bases). The ends were cut back, 2 bases at V and 2 bases at J, with 16 bases in the middle. The germline gives CDR1 SGHAT, CDR2 FQDESV (reference sequence). The CDR3 extends over 16 amino acids.

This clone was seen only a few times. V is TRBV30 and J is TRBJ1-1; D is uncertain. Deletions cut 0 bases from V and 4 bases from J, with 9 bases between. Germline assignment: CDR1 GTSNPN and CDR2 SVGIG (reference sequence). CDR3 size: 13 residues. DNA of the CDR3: TGTGCCTGGAGTGTACCCGGGTCCACTGAAGCTTTCTTT. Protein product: CAWSVPGSTEAFF. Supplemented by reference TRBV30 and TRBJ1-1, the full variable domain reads SQTIHQWPATLVQPVGSPLSLECTVEGTSNPNLYWYRQAAGRGLQLLFYSVGIGQISSEVPQNLSASRPQDRQFILSSKKLLLSDSGFYLCAWSVPGSTEAFFGQGTRLTVV.

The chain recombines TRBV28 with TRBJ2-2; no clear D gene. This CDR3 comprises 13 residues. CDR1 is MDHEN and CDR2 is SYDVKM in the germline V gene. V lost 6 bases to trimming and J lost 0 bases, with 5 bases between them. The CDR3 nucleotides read TGTGCCAGCAGGGGCTCGAACACCGGGGAGCTGTTTTTT. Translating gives CASRGSNTGELFF.